This paragraph covers one TCR beta chain sequence. This sample stems from a study of blood T cell repertoires in COVID-19. As processed by the authors: Nucleated cell number was recorded as an estimate derived from reference gene primer amplification. The data were produced by immunoSEQ multiplex PCR, yet TCRdb's version contains in-frame clones alone and is incomplete. V and J calls and clone size follow that table, whereas D and trimming were derived from the DNA. The sample holds about 200,000 clones, about 86% seen once. This CDR3 has 13 amino acids. Germline V gene lookup returns CDR1 SNHLY and CDR2 FYNNEI. Trimming removed 4 bases from V and 6 bases from J, with 9 bases in between.

J is TRBJ2-2 and V is TRBV2; D possibly corresponds to TRBD1 (6 bases). This clonotype originated in an older woman with acute or convalescent COVID-19. Sequencing was done on a sample of peripheral blood. In nucleotides, the CDR3 is TGTGCCAGCAGTGCAGCAGGGGCCGGGGAGCTGTTTTTT. Its protein is CASSAAGAGELFF.